The clone carrying this T cell receptor beta chain has a handful of counts. What it recognizes is unknown. There are 15 residues in the CDR3. Trimming removed 5 bases from V and 5 bases from J; junction bases left unmatched: 10. CDR1 and CDR2 from the germline V gene are MNHEY and SVGAGI. This sample is drawn from a study of T-cell memory formation after mild COVID-19. MiXCR was run by TCRdb on the 5' RACE reads, yielding one entry per CDR3 protein. The sample carries about 100,000 distinct CDR3 sequences, over 15% recorded once. Overall study results and limits: For second-wave clones that peaked at day 37, SARS-CoV-2 specificity went unverified.

Sample: PBMCs or a T cell subset sorted from them (not recorded which). The sequence came from a man aged 18 to 30 who had mild COVID-19 (a few samples of this study predate the infection). Cell type and time point are not known. The V and J genes are TRBV6-5 and TRBJ2-3, with 7 positions matching TRBD1. The CDR3 DNA reads TGTGCCAGCAGTATCGGGACAGAGAGTGGAGATACGCAGTATTTT. Amino acid sequence: CASSIGTESGDTQYF.